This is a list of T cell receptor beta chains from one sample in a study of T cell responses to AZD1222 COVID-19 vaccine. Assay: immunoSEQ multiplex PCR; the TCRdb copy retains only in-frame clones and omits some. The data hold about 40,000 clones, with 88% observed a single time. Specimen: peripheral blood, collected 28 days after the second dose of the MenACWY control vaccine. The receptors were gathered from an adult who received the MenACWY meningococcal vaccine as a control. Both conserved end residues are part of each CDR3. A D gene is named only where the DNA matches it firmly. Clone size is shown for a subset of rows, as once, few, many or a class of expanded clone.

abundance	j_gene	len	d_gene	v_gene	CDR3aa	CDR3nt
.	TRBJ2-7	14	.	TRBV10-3	CAIRDPRPSYEQYF	TGTGCCATCAGGGACCCGAGACCCTCCTACGAGCAGTACTTC
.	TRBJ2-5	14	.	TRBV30	CAWSFGALQETQYF	TGTGCCTGGAGTTTCGGAGCGCTCCAAGAGACCCAGTACTTC
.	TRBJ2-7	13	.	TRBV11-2	CASSYGQTYEQYF	TGTGCCAGCAGCTATGGACAGACCTACGAGCAGTACTTC
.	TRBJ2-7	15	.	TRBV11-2	CASSLSQVSSYEQYF	TGTGCCAGCAGCTTAAGCCAAGTTAGCTCCTACGAGCAGTACTTC
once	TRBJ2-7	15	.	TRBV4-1	CASSQETQSSYEQYF	TGCGCCAGCAGCCAAGAGACTCAGAGCTCCTACGAGCAGTACTTC
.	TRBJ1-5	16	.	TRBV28	CASSLRVDLWYQPQHF	TGTGCCAGCAGTCTAAGGGTGGACCTTTGGTATCAGCCCCAGCATTTT
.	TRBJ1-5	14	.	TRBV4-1	CASSHIYSNQPQHF	TGCGCCAGCAGCCACATTTATTCTAATCAGCCCCAGCATTTT
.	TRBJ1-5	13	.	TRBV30	CAWTFGLGQPQHF	TGTGCCTGGACTTTTGGGCTTGGACAGCCCCAGCATTTT
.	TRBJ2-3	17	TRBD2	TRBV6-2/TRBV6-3	CASSFGTSGTKGDTQYF	TGTGCCAGCAGTTTCGGGACTAGCGGCACCAAAGGAGATACGCAGTATTTT
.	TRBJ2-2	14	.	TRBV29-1	CSVDTGTLTGELFF	TGCAGCGTAGATACCGGGACTCTTACCGGGGAGCTGTTTTTT
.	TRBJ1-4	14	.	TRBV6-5	CASKDSGWDEKLFF	TGTGCCAGCAAAGATTCGGGTTGGGATGAAAAACTGTTTTTT
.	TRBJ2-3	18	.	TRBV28	CASSTRVRAGYGTDTQYF	TGTGCCAGCAGTACCCGCGTCAGGGCGGGGTACGGCACAGATACGCAGTATTTT
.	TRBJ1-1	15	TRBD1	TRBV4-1	CASSQGDSRGTEAFF	TGCGCCAGCAGCCAGGGGGACAGTCGCGGCACTGAAGCTTTCTTT
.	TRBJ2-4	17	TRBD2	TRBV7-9	CASSLDPLASGRNIQYF	TGTGCCAGCAGCTTAGACCCCCTGGCTAGCGGACGAAACATTCAGTACTTC
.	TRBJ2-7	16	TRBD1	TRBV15	CATSRERTGILYEQYF	TGTGCCACCAGCAGAGAAAGGACAGGGATTTTATACGAGCAGTACTTC
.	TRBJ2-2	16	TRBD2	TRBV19	CASSIVAGGPTGELFF	TGTGCCAGTAGTATAGTAGCGGGAGGGCCGACCGGGGAGCTGTTTTTT
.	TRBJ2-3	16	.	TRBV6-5	CASSSWGGGSTDTQYF	TGTGCCAGCAGTTCCTGGGGCGGTGGGAGCACAGATACGCAGTATTTT
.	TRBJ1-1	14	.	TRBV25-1	CASSEYTGLTEAFF	TGTGCCAGCAGTGAATATACCGGTTTGACTGAAGCTTTCTTT
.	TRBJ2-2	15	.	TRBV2	CASSVDQGNTGELFF	TGTGCCAGCAGTGTTGACCAGGGGAACACCGGGGAGCTGTTTTTT
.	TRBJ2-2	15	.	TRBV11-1	CASSLDTANTGELFF	TGTGCCAGCAGCTTAGATACAGCGAACACCGGGGAGCTGTTTTTT
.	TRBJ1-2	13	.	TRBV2	CASRQLAGYGYTF	TGTGCCAGCCGACAGTTGGCGGGGTATGGCTACACCTTC
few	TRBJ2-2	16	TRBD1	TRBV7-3	CASSPMTGGFTGELFF	TGTGCCAGCAGCCCTATGACAGGGGGCTTTACCGGGGAGCTGTTTTTT
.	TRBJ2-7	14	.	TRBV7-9	CASSLDSSSYEQYF	TGTGCCAGCAGCTTGGACAGCAGCTCCTACGAGCAGTACTTC
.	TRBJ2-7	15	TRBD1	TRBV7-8	CASSLVQGVSYEQYF	TGTGCCAGCAGCTTAGTACAGGGGGTGTCCTACGAGCAGTACTTC
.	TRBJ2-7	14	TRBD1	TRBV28	CASRAPGGPYEQYF	TGTGCCAGCCGTGCCCCAGGGGGCCCCTACGAGCAGTACTTC
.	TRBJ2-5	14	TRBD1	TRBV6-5	CASSQQGAQETQYF	TGTGCCAGCAGCCAACAGGGGGCGCAAGAGACCCAGTACTTC
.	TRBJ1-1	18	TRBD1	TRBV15	CATSRDQTGDERWPGAFF	TGTGCCACCAGCAGAGATCAGACAGGGGACGAGAGGTGGCCTGGAGCTTTCTTT
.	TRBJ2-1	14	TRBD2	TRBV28	CASSSSGNNNEQFF	TGTGCCAGCAGTTCTAGCGGGAATAACAATGAGCAGTTCTTC
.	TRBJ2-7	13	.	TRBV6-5	CASSYDLVGEQYF	TGTGCCAGCAGTTACGACCTAGTGGGGGAGCAGTACTTC
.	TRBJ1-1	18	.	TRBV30	CAWSASRMWAPGNTEAFF	TGTGCCTGGAGTGCCTCGAGAATGTGGGCACCCGGTAACACTGAAGCTTTCTTT
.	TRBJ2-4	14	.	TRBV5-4	CASSFGVAKNIQYF	TGTGCCAGCAGCTTCGGGGTAGCCAAAAACATTCAGTACTTC
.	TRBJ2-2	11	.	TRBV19	CASTYTGELFF	TGTGCCAGTACCTACACCGGGGAGCTGTTTTTT
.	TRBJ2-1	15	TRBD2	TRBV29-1	CSVSRRLAGYNEQFF	TGCAGCGTTTCCCGTCGGCTAGCGGGGTACAATGAGCAGTTCTTC
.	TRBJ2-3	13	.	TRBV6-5	CASSRALQDTQYF	TGTGCCAGCAGCAGGGCCCTCCAAGATACGCAGTATTTT
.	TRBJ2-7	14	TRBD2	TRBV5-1	CASSLFREGYEQYF	TGCGCCAGCAGCTTGTTCAGGGAGGGATACGAGCAGTACTTC
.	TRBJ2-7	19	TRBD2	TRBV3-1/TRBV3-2	CASSQLFGLAGGEDYEQYF	TGTGCCAGCAGCCAACTTTTCGGACTAGCGGGAGGTGAGGATTACGAGCAGTACTTC
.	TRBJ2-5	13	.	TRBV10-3	CAISEQVQETQYF	TGTGCCATCAGTGAGCAAGTCCAAGAGACCCAGTACTTC
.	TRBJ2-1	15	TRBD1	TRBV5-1	CASSLGGQGHNEQFF	TGCGCCAGCAGCTTGGGGGGACAGGGTCACAATGAGCAGTTCTTC
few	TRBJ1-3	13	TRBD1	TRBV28	CASRVQGGNTIYF	TGTGCCAGCAGGGTACAGGGGGGAAACACCATATATTTT
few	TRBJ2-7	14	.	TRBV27	CASTTSGFPYEQYF	TGTGCCAGCACCACATCAGGGTTTCCCTACGAGCAGTACTTC
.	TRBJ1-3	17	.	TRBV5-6	CASSLRWSGLSGNTIYF	TGTGCCAGCAGCTTAAGGTGGTCAGGGCTCTCTGGAAACACCATATATTTT
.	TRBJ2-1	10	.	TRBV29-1	CSVMTREQFF	TGCAGCGTCATGACTAGGGAGCAGTTCTTC
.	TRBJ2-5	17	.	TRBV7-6	CASSSLSQTGRQETQYF	TGTGCCAGCAGCTCCCTTTCCCAAACAGGGCGCCAAGAGACCCAGTACTTC
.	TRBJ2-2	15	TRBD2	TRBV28	CASSLFPSGTGELFF	TGTGCCAGCAGTTTATTTCCTAGCGGGACCGGGGAGCTGTTTTTT
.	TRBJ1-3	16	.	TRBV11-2	CASSQRDFPAGNTIYF	TGTGCCAGCAGCCAGAGGGACTTCCCGGCTGGAAACACCATATATTTT